The 18 T cell receptor beta chains below all came from one sample that was sequenced in a study of blood T cells in healthy people across ages. Combining a sample-barcoded 5' primer with a J-beta primer mix, a second PCR ran for about 7 to 11 cycles. TCRdb passed the 5' RACE reads through MiXCR, listing each CDR3 protein once. The table lists roughly 800,000 distinct CDR3 sequences, roughly 40% of them singletons. The sequencing sample was made of blood. The receptors were gathered from a man between 18 and 35 years old in good health.

This clonotype was detected only a few times. The rearrangement links TRBV12-3 or TRBV12-4 to TRBJ1-5; D gene uncertain. The CDR3 has 13 amino acids. V was trimmed by 7 bases and J by 7 bases, leaving 14 bases between them. The CDR3 here is CASTPRALQPQHF. In DNA, the CDR3 is TGTGCCAGCACCCCACGAGCGCTGCAGCCCCAGCATTTT.

This clonotype was seen many times. This chain joins TRBV20-1 and TRBJ2-5; D is ambiguous. The CDR3 has 12 residues. The germline gives CDR1 DFQATT, CDR2 SNEGSKA (reference sequence). V shed 3 bases and J shed 2 bases, with 7 bases lying between them. CDR3 coding DNA: TGCAGTGCTAGTAGGCAGCAAGAGACCCAGTACTTC. Its translation is CSASRQQETQYF.

There are many counts of this clonotype. The chain carries TRBV2 and TRBJ2-1; D unresolved. Germline V lookup: CDR1 SNHLY, CDR2 FYNNEI. The CDR3 covers 11 residues. V was pared by 3 bases and J by 12 bases, with 9 bases between. DNA for the CDR3: TGTGCCAGCAGTGACACCCCCGCGCAGTTCTTC. Its protein is CASSDTPAQFF. The complete variable domain, with remaining parts taken from reference TRBV2 and TRBJ2-1, reads EPEVTQTPSHQVTQMGQEVILRCVPISNHLYFYWYRQILGQKVEFLVSFYNNEISEKSEIFDDQFSVERPDGSNFTLKIRSTKLEDSAMYFCASSDTPAQFFGPGTRLTVL.

This clonotype was counted only a few times. This chain uses TRBV6-2 or TRBV6-3 with TRBJ2-2; D gene unclear. CDR3 length: 14 amino acids. Germline V gene data show CDR1 as MNHEY and CDR2 as SVGEGT. V was cut by 6 bases and J by 1 base, with 9 bases left in between. The CDR3 protein is CASRMRQNTGELFF. CDR3 coding DNA: TGTGCCAGCAGAATGCGTCAGAACACCGGGGAGCTGTTTTTT.

This chain connects TRBV5-1 to TRBJ2-5; 11 positions agree with TRBD2. Trimming at V came to 4 bases and at J to 4 bases, leaving 3 bases not matched to a gene. Looked up from germline, CDR1 is SGHRS and CDR2 is YFSETQ. The CDR3 covers 14 residues. Written as DNA, the CDR3 is TGCGCCAGCAGCGGGGGGACTAGCGGAGAGACCCAGTACTTC. This encodes CASSGGTSGETQYF.

This clonotype has just a few counts. The chain couples TRBV30 to TRBJ2-7; no definite D call. V gave up 1 base and J gave up 7 bases, with 11 bases separating them. The CDR3 contains 12 residues. Germline assignment: CDR1 GTSNPN and CDR2 SVGIG (reference sequence). The CDR3 sequence is CAWSDLRREQYF. CDR3 in DNA: TGTGCCTGGAGTGACCTGAGAAGGGAGCAGTACTTC.

The chain combines TRBV6-2 or TRBV6-3 with TRBJ2-5, with TRBD1 matching 7 bases. This CDR3 has 15 residues. J was trimmed by 1 base and V by 5 bases; bases with no gene match: 7. Germline CDR1 reads MNHEY; CDR2 reads SVGEGT. CDR3 sequence (DNA): TGTGCCAGCAGTCAAGACAGGGCGGGCCAAGAGACCCAGTACTTC. It is translated as CASSQDRAGQETQYF.

Only a few counts were recorded for this clonotype. The chain couples TRBV2 to TRBJ2-5; 7 bases are shared with TRBD2. The CDR3 runs to 15 residues. Germline CDR1 and CDR2: SNHLY and FYNNEI. The V gene end was trimmed by 7 bases and the J gene end by 5 bases; junction bases not matched to a gene: 13. The CDR3 loop reads CASTGNAGVGETQYF. The CDR3 nucleotides are TGTGCCAGCACTGGAAACGCGGGAGTAGGGGAGACCCAGTACTTC.

About this clonotype itself: At one boundary the junction diverges from the germline segment, which might be a read error. V gene TRBV5-1 combines with J gene TRBJ1-1, with a possible D match to TRBD1 (6 bases). The length of the CDR3 is 15 residues. Germline V CDR1 and CDR2: SGHRS, YFSETQ. The CDR3 sequence: CASSSDGTLNPEAFF. CDR3 nucleotides: TGCGCCAGCAGCTCGGATGGGACACTGAACCCTGAAGCTTTCTTT.

This clonotype was detected many times. This chain joins TRBV11-2 and TRBJ2-3; TRBD1 aligns across 7 bases. Trimming at V came to 5 bases and at J to 0 bases, leaving 8 bases not matched to a gene. CDR3 length equals 16 residues. Per the germline V gene, CDR1 is SGHAT and CDR2 is FQNNGV. The CDR3, as DNA: TGTGCCAGCAGCCCCAGGGGGTCCTTGAGCACAGATACGCAGTATTTT. Protein product: CASSPRGSLSTDTQYF.

The chain is built from TRBV20-1 and TRBJ2-7; TRBD2 matches at 8 bases. The germline CDR1 and CDR2 sequences are DFQATT and SNEGSKA (reference sequence). The V and J ends lost 3 bases and 7 bases, in that order; junction bases with no gene match: 23. The CDR3 consists of 18 residues. The DNA for the CDR3 is TGCAGTGCTAGTCCTAACTCCCCGGGGGGGTCGGGCTACAATGAGCAGTACTTC. As protein: CSASPNSPGGSGYNEQYF.

The sample holds one count of this clonotype. Its ends do not fully match the called genes, so a read error is possible. This rearrangement joins TRBV4-2 to TRBJ2-7; D might be TRBD2 (6 bases). The J call is doubtful: the DNA matches TRBJ2-4 better. Germline CDR1 LGHNA, CDR2 YNFKEQ. The CDR3 has 14 amino acids. This CDR3 reads CTSSQGRGENIQYF. DNA of the CDR3: TGTACCAGCAGCCAGGGACGCGGGGAAAACATTCAGTACTTC.

In its sample, this clonotype was seen a few times. The chain links TRBV7-2 to TRBJ1-5; a weak D match, TRBD1 (5 bases). Per germline, CDR1 SGHTA and CDR2 FQGNSA. This CDR3 contains 14 residues. V lost 2 bases and J 7 bases, leaving 12 bases between the germline ends. CDR3 residues: CASSLSGQGQPQHF. CDR3 sequence (DNA): TGTGCCAGCAGCTTATCAGGTCAGGGACAGCCCCAGCATTTT.

This clonotype has ten or more counts. V gene TRBV12-3 or TRBV12-4 combines with J gene TRBJ2-5; D gene ambiguous. Trimming shortened V by 6 bases and J by 2 bases, and 13 bases separated the two germline ends. The CDR3 totals 14 residues. This chain's CDR3 is CASSPFRIQETQYF. The CDR3 DNA sequence: TGTGCCAGCAGCCCGTTTAGGATACAAGAGACCCAGTACTTC.

This clonotype was observed a few times. This chain joins TRBV5-1 and TRBJ2-7; TRBD2 agrees at 9 bases. Germline V gene sequence: CDR1 SGHRS, CDR2 YFSETQ. With 3 bases clipped from V and 4 bases from J, the junction kept 11 bases outside the gene matches. This CDR3 is 16 amino acids long. The CDR3 sequence is CASSSGGGAFSYEQYF. The CDR3 DNA reads TGCGCCAGCAGCTCCGGCGGGGGGGCGTTTTCGTACGAGCAGTACTTC.

J is TRBJ1-2 and V is TRBV29-1; a weak D match, TRBD1 (6 bases). Trimming cost V 4 bases and J 3 bases, with 9 bases left between them. Per the germline V gene, CDR1 is SQVTM and CDR2 is ANQGSEA. This CDR3 contains 12 residues. The CDR3: CSVVYRDYGYTF. CDR3 in DNA: TGCAGCGTTGTCTACAGGGACTATGGCTACACCTTC.

A word on this clonotype: A much more abundant neighbour one base away suggests this may be a read error. CDR3 DNA: TGTGCCAGCAGTCGGACTAAGGGGTCTGTTGAGACCCAGTTCTTC. This translates into CASSRTKGSVETQFF. V and J are TRBV12-3 or TRBV12-4 and TRBJ2-1, with D perhaps matching TRBD2 (6 bases). Trimming took off 5 bases at V and 13 bases at J, with 24 bases between the two ends. This CDR3 has 15 amino acids.

A few counts support this clonotype. The CDR3 protein is CASSVSTGYTEAFF. The DNA for the CDR3 is TGTGCCAGCAGCGTATCCACAGGGTACACTGAAGCTTTCTTT. The chain joins TRBV9 to TRBJ1-1, with TRBD1 as a possible D gene (6 bases). Germline V CDR1 and CDR2: SGDLS, YYNGEE. The V end was cut by 1 base, the J end by 3 bases, with 10 bases between. CDR3 length: 14 amino acids.